A single sample is the source of the 10 T cell receptor beta chains below, sequenced in a study of shared clonotypes between healthy human individuals. Only in-frame clones appear in the TCRdb table, and some are missing; sequencing was by immunoSEQ multiplex PCR. The repertoire holds about 1 million clones, approximately 70% seen once, with around 1.4% in the top ten. Sample: memory CD4+ T cells sorted from blood. Subset denoted: CD45RA-negative fraction. The source of these receptors is a man younger than 30 in good health.

This clone showed up just once. The J gene is TRBJ1-4, the V gene TRBV5-1; 7 bases are a match to TRBD1. Trimming removed 3 bases from V and 5 bases from J; junction bases left unmatched: 7. The CDR3 spans 15 residues. Germline loops: CDR1 SGHRS, CDR2 YFSETQ. The CDR3 sequence: CASSSMQGGNEKLFF. In DNA, the CDR3 is TGCGCCAGCAGCTCGATGCAGGGGGGGAATGAAAAACTGTTTTTT.

The chain has TRBV28 and TRBJ1-1; a possible D gene is TRBD1 (6 bases). This CDR3 has 15 amino acids. V was clipped by 4 bases and J by 3 bases, with 15 bases between them. In germline, CDR1 is MDHEN, CDR2 SYDVKM. The CDR3: CASSWNLRTDTEAFF. The CDR3 bases are TGTGCCAGCAGTTGGAACCTTAGGACAGACACTGAAGCTTTCTTT.

The chain joins TRBV2 to TRBJ2-5; the match to TRBD2 covers 10 bases. The CDR3 is 15 residues long. Trimming removed 5 bases from V and 5 bases from J; junction bases left unmatched: 8. Per the germline V gene, CDR1 is SNHLY and CDR2 is FYNNEI. In nucleotides, the CDR3 is TGTGCCAGCAGTCGAAGCGGGGGGGCCGGGGAGACCCAGTACTTC. Translating gives CASSRSGGAGETQYF.

This clone was detected only a few times. This sequence joins TRBV2 and TRBJ1-1; D is perhaps TRBD1 (5 bases). CDR1 is SNHLY, CDR2 FYNNEI, per germline. The CDR3 has 13 amino acids. V shed 5 bases and J shed 0 bases, with 7 bases lying between them. CDR3 nucleotide sequence: TGTGCCAGCAGTCGGGACGTGAACACTGAAGCTTTCTTT. This gives the protein CASSRDVNTEAFF.

This rearrangement joins TRBV4-1 to TRBJ2-3, with 7 bases that match TRBD2. The CDR3 loop spans 17 amino acids. Germline V gene lookup returns CDR1 MGHRA and CDR2 YSYEKL. V shed 2 bases and J 4 bases; nucleotides not matched to a gene: 12. In DNA, the CDR3 is TGCGCCAGCAGCCAATACCCACTAGCTGGGGGGGCAGATACGCAGTATTTT. It translates to CASSQYPLAGGADTQYF.

CDR3 bases: TGTGCCAGCAGTGATCGGAGTCTCTGGAAAGGCACCATATATTTT. It is translated as CASSDRSLWKGTIYF. This chain links TRBV6-6 with TRBJ1-3; the D is unclear. Trimming stripped 5 bases from V and 9 bases from J, with 20 bases between. The CDR3 spans 15 residues. CDR1 is MNHNY and CDR2 is SVGAGI in the germline V gene (reference sequence).

The chain is built from TRBV7-2 and TRBJ1-1; no reliable D call. The V end was cut by 1 base, the J end by 11 bases, with 11 bases between. Germline V gives CDR1 SGHTA, CDR2 FQGNSA. This CDR3 spans 12 amino acids. This chain's CDR3 is CASSLGGGGAFF. The CDR3 DNA is TGTGCCAGCAGCTTAGGAGGCGGCGGGGCTTTCTTT.

This clone is a singleton in its sample. The V call is TRBV6-1, the J call TRBJ1-3; 10 bases are shared with TRBD1. The CDR3 runs 13 residues. V lost 11 bases to trimming and J lost 6 bases; unmatched junction nucleotides: 7. CDR1 MNHNS and CDR2 SASEGT come from the germline V gene. The CDR3 DNA follows: TGTGCCTCTAGACAGGGGGCCGTAAACACCATATATTTT. Protein: CASRQGAVNTIYF.

The V and J genes are TRBV7-8 and TRBJ2-7; unclear D gene. V was pared by 3 bases and J by 3 bases, with 9 bases between. Germline V CDR1 and CDR2: SGHVS, FQNEAQ. The CDR3 runs to 13 residues. The CDR3 sequence is CASSFLNYYEQYF. The CDR3 DNA is TGTGCCAGCAGCTTTCTAAACTACTACGAGCAGTACTTC. Full variable domain (missing parts from reference TRBV7-8 and TRBJ2-7): GAGVSQSPRYKVAKRGQDVALRCDPISGHVSLFWYQQALGQGPEFLTYFQNEAQLDKSGLPSDRFFAERPEGSVSTLKIQRTQQEDSAVYLCASSFLNYYEQYFGPGTRLTVT.

This clone was observed at least ten times. This chain connects TRBV28 to TRBJ1-4; no definite D call. This CDR3 spans 16 amino acids. The germline CDR1 and CDR2 sequences are MDHEN and SYDVKM. V was trimmed by 2 bases and J by 7 bases, leaving 17 bases between them. The DNA of the CDR3 is TGTGCCAGCAGTTTAATCTCCATACAGTATTCTGAAAAACTGTTTTTT. Its translation: CASSLISIQYSEKLFF.